One and the same sample provided the 23 T cell receptor beta chains below, sequenced in a study of blood T cell repertoires in COVID-19. Method: immunoSEQ multiplex PCR; TCRdb's copy keeps in-frame clones and lacks some. The data hold over 100,000 clones, with approximately 84% observed a single time. The sequenced sample consisted of peripheral blood. All receptors derive from a man aged 55-75 years with acute or convalescent COVID-19.

The genes are TRBV13 and TRBJ2-1, with 7 bases lining up with TRBD2. CDR3 length: 16 amino acids. CDR1 is PRHDT and CDR2 is FYEKMQ in the germline V gene (reference sequence). V dropped 5 bases and J dropped 0; count of bases not matched to a gene: 7. Here the CDR3 reads CASSRDSGRSYNEQFF. The CDR3 region has the DNA TGTGCCAGCAGCAGGGATAGCGGGCGCTCCTACAATGAGCAGTTCTTC.

The V call is TRBV29-1, the J call TRBJ2-7; D might be TRBD2 (5 bases). Germline values: CDR1 SQVTM, CDR2 ANQGSEA. Trimming removed 4 bases from V and 6 bases from J, with 10 bases in between. The CDR3 consists of 11 residues. The DNA for the CDR3 is TGCAGCGTTGTGCTAGCACGCGAGCAGTACGTC. It codes for CSVVLAREQYV.

CDR3 loop: CASSLDGGRTYEQYV. The CDR3 nucleotides are TGTGCCAGCAGCTTAGATGGTGGGAGGACCTACGAGCAGTACGTC. V is TRBV7-9 and J is TRBJ2-7; maybe TRBD2 (6 bases). CDR1 SEHNR and CDR2 FQNEAQ come from the germline V gene (reference sequence). The CDR3 spans 15 residues. Deletions cut 1 base from V and 2 bases from J, with 12 bases between.

The chain uses TRBV5-1 and TRBJ2-1, with TRBD2 matching over 8 bases. The CDR3 covers 16 residues. The V gene end was trimmed by 3 bases and the J gene end by 0 bases; junction bases not matched to a gene: 5. Germline CDR1 SGHRS, CDR2 YFSETQ. CDR3 nucleotides: TGCGCCAGCAGCTCGATAGCGGGGAGCTCCTACAATGAGCAGTTCTTC. Translated: CASSSIAGSSYNEQFF.

The chain has TRBV4-1 and TRBJ2-1, with 11 bases identical to TRBD2. Trimming at V came to 0 bases and at J to 7 bases, leaving 8 bases not matched to a gene. Germline V CDR1 and CDR2: MGHRA, YSYEKL. The CDR3 covers 17 residues. For the CDR3, the DNA is TGCGCCAGCAGCCAAGAAAGGTATAGCGGGAGGGTAAATGAGCAGTTCTTC. Protein product: CASSQERYSGRVNEQFF.

For the CDR3, the DNA is TGTGCCAGCAGCTCAGAGGGGCGGAGACACAATGAGCAGTTCTTC. This encodes CASSSEGRRHNEQFF. This chain uses TRBV11-3 with TRBJ2-1; either TRBD1 or TRBD2 may supply D (5 bases each). Germline CDR1 SGHNT, CDR2 YENEEA. This CDR3 is 15 amino acids long. The ends were cut back, 4 bases at V and 5 bases at J, with 15 bases in the middle. Based on the CDR3 plus reference TRBV11-3 and TRBJ2-1, the full variable domain is EAGVVQSPRYKIIEKKQPVAFWCNPISGHNTLYWYLQNLGQGPELLIRYENEEAVDDSQLPKDRFSAERLKGVDSTLKIQPAELGDSAVYLCASSSEGRRHNEQFFGPGTRLTVL.

The rearrangement uses TRBV3-1 (or the pseudogene TRBV3-2) and TRBJ2-1; no clear D gene. Germline V gene lookup returns CDR1 LGHDT and CDR2 YNNKEL (reference sequence). This CDR3 has 15 residues. The V end lost 3 bases, the J end lost 0 bases, and 9 bases lay between the germline ends. The CDR3 protein is CASSHGWSSYNEQFF. In DNA, the CDR3 is TGTGCCAGCAGCCATGGCTGGAGCTCCTACAATGAGCAGTTCTTC.

This sequence joins TRBV27 and TRBJ1-5; 8 bases match TRBD1. The germline V gene encodes CDR1 MNHEY and CDR2 SMNVEV (reference sequence). V lost 6 bases to trimming and J lost 9 bases; unmatched junction nucleotides: 10. The CDR3 covers 14 residues. Written as DNA, the CDR3 is TGTGCCAGCAGCCTCGACAGGGGTTCTCGGCCCCAGCATTTT. Translating gives CASSLDRGSRPQHF.

CDR3 nucleotide sequence: TGTGCCAGCAGCGTAGTTCCCGACTACCTAAGCACAGATACGCAGTATTTT. As protein: CASSVVPDYLSTDTQYF. J is TRBJ2-3 and V is TRBV9; D possibly corresponds to TRBD2 (5 bases). V shed 0 bases and J shed 0 bases, with 14 bases lying between them. The CDR3 consists of 17 residues. Germline CDR1 and CDR2: SGDLS and YYNGEE.

The J gene is TRBJ2-3, the V gene TRBV28; possible D gene TRBD2, 5 bases. The germline CDR1 and CDR2 sequences are MDHEN and SYDVKM. The CDR3 is 16 residues long. The germline V and J ends were trimmed by 3 bases and 1 base, with 14 bases remaining between them. The CDR3 coding sequence is TGTGCCAGCAGTTTCCCCCGGGGTGCAGGCACAGATACGCAGTATTTT. Translation: CASSFPRGAGTDTQYF.

This clone was observed a few times. CDR3 sequence (DNA): TGTGCCAGCTCGGCTGCGGGACAGGGGATCCACGAGCAGTACTTC. Its protein product is CASSAAGQGIHEQYF. The chain recombines TRBV18 with TRBJ2-7; 10 nucleotides agree with TRBD1. The germline CDR1 and CDR2 sequences are KGHSH and LQKENI. This CDR3 is built from 15 residues. The V and J ends lost 6 bases and 5 bases, in that order; junction bases with no gene match: 10.

The chain joins TRBV5-4 to TRBJ2-2, with 16 nucleotides matching TRBD2. Germline V gene lookup returns CDR1 SGHNT and CDR2 YYREEE (reference sequence). The CDR3 contains 18 residues. V shed 2 bases, J shed 4 bases, and the junction held 5 bases outside the gene matches. The chain's CDR3 is CASSFGTSGRAVTGELFF. The DNA for the CDR3 is TGTGCCAGCAGCTTTGGGACTAGCGGGAGGGCCGTCACCGGGGAGCTGTTTTTT.

This CDR3 is CSASSPSGEETQYF. The DNA of the CDR3 is TGCAGTGCTAGTTCCCCTAGCGGGGAAGAGACCCAGTACTTC. The J gene is TRBJ2-5, the V gene TRBV20-1, with 9 bases aligning to TRBD2. The CDR3 is made up of 14 amino acids. Germline V gives CDR1 DFQATT, CDR2 SNEGSKA (reference sequence). Unmatched junction bases numbered 5, after V lost 3 bases and J lost 3 bases.

The chain links TRBV19 to TRBJ2-3; the D is unclear. Germline values: CDR1 LNHDA, CDR2 SQIVND (reference sequence). The V end lost 5 bases, the J end lost 0 bases, and 9 bases lay between the germline ends. CDR3 length: 14 residues. CDR3 protein: CASSRVESTDTQYF. CDR3 DNA sequence: TGTGCCAGTAGTCGGGTGGAAAGCACAGATACGCAGTATTTT. The whole variable domain, remainder taken from reference TRBV19 and TRBJ2-3, is DGGITQSPKYLFRKEGQNVTLSCEQNLNHDAMYWYRQDPGQGLRLIYYSQIVNDFQKGDIAEGYSVSREKKESFPLTVTSAQKNPTAFYLCASSRVESTDTQYFGPGTRLTVL.

The V gene is TRBV7-8, the J gene TRBJ2-2; tentative D call: TRBD2 (6 bases). From germline, CDR1 is SGHVS and CDR2 FQNEAQ. The CDR3 totals 18 residues. V was trimmed by 1 base and J by 3 bases, leaving 18 bases between them. The CDR3 bases are TGTGCCAGCAGCTTAGACCCGGGAGCCGCGGAATACACCGGGGAGCTGTTTTTT. Protein product: CASSLDPGAAEYTGELFF.

V usage is TRBV4-2 and J usage is TRBJ2-1; 10 nucleotides agree with TRBD2. Per germline, CDR1 LGHNA and CDR2 YNFKEQ. The V and J ends lost 4 bases and 4 bases, in that order; junction bases with no gene match: 7. The CDR3 contains 16 residues. In DNA, the CDR3 is TGTGCCAGCAGCCCCAGACTAGCGGGTCTGTACAATGAGCAGTTCTTC. Protein sequence: CASSPRLAGLYNEQFF.

This sequence joins TRBV6-5 and TRBJ2-1; D may be TRBD2 (5 bases). With 4 bases removed from V and 0 bases from J, the gap between germline ends came to 10 bases. Germline V lookup: CDR1 MNHEY, CDR2 SVGAGI. This CDR3 region has 15 residues. The CDR3 DNA reads TGTGCCAGCAGTTTAGCGAAGAGCTCCTACAATGAGCAGTTCTTC. Protein: CASSLAKSSYNEQFF.

The chain recombines TRBV2 with TRBJ1-2, with TRBD1 matching 7 bases. The J segment lost 4 bases and the V segment lost 3 bases, leaving 5 bases of the junction unmatched. This CDR3 is built from 14 residues. Per germline, CDR1 SNHLY and CDR2 FYNNEI. CDR3 DNA sequence: TGTGCCAGCAGTGATGGGGACAGCGTCTATGGCTACACCTTC. Translating it yields CASSDGDSVYGYTF.

The rearrangement links TRBV9 to TRBJ2-4; 10 bases line up with TRBD1. The V and J ends lost 3 bases and 6 bases, in that order; junction bases with no gene match: 3. Germline V gene lookup returns CDR1 SGDLS and CDR2 YYNGEE. There are 14 residues in the CDR3. This CDR3 reads CASSAGQGGNIQYF. CDR3 nucleotide sequence: TGTGCCAGCAGCGCAGGACAGGGGGGAAACATTCAGTACTTC.

V gene TRBV25-1 combines with J gene TRBJ1-1; possible D gene TRBD1, 5 bases. Germline lookup yields CDR1 MGHDK and CDR2 SYGVNS. Trimming removed 1 base at V and 4 bases at J, with 16 bases between. This CDR3 has 16 residues. The CDR3 reads CASSESQGPTGTEAFF. The CDR3 nucleotides are TGTGCCAGCAGTGAATCCCAGGGTCCAACGGGCACTGAAGCTTTCTTT. The variable domain in full, completed from reference TRBV25-1 and TRBJ1-1, reads EADIYQTPRYLVIGTGKKITLECSQTMGHDKMYWYQQDPGMELHLIHYSYGVNSTEKGDLSSESTVSRIRTEHFPLTLESARPSHTSQYLCASSESQGPTGTEAFFGQGTRLTVV.

This chain connects TRBV28 to TRBJ2-2, with a tentative D call TRBD2 (5 bases). The CDR3 loop spans 14 amino acids. V was cut by 2 bases and J by 9 bases, with 13 bases left in between. CDR1 MDHEN and CDR2 SYDVKM come from the germline V gene. This CDR3 reads CASSLIGRNRELFF. DNA of the CDR3: TGTGCCAGCAGTTTAATAGGGAGAAACAGGGAGCTGTTTTTT. The entire variable domain, with the rest obtained from reference TRBV28 and TRBJ2-2, is as follows: DVKVTQSSRYLVKRTGEKVFLECVQDMDHENMFWYRQDPGLGLRLIYFSYDVKMKEKGDIPEGYSVSREKKERFSLILESASTNQTSMYLCASSLIGRNRELFFGEGSRLTVL.

This sequence joins TRBV19 and TRBJ2-3; 11 bases are a match to TRBD2. The germline V gene has CDR1 LNHDA and CDR2 SQIVND (reference sequence). V trimming: 3 bases; J trimming: 2 bases; junction bases outside the gene matches: 7. The CDR3 spans 17 residues. The CDR3: CASSISIAGGNTDTQYF. CDR3 nucleotides: TGTGCCAGTAGTATCTCCATAGCGGGAGGGAACACAGATACGCAGTATTTT.

The chain employs TRBV24-1 and TRBJ2-5; the D is unclear. Germline CDR1 and CDR2: KGHDR and SFDVKD. The CDR3 spans 11 residues. V dropped 9 bases and J dropped 2 bases, with 6 bases sitting between them. DNA of the CDR3: TGTGCCACCGAGCTACAAGAGACCCAGTACTTC. Translated, it gives CATELQETQYF.